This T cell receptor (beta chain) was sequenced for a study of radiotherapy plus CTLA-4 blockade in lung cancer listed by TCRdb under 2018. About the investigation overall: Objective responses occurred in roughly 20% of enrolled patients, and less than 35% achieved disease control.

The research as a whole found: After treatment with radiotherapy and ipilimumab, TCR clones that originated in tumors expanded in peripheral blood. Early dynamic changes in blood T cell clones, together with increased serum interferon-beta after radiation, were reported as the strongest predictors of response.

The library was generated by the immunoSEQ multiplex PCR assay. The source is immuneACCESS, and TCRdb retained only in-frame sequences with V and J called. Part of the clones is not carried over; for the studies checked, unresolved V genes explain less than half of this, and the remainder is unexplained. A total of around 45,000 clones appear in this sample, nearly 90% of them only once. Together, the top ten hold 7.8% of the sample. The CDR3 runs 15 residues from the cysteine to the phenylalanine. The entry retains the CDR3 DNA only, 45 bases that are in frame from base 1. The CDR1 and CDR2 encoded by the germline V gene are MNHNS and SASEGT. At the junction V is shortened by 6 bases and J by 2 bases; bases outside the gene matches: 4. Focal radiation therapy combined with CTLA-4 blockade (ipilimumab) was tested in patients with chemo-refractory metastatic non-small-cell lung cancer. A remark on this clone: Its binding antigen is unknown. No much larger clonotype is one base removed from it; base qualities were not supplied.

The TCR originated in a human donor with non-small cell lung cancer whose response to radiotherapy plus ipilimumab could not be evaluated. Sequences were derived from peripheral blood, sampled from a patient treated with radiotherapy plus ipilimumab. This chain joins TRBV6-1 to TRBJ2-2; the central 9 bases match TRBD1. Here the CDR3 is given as CASREQGANTGELFF. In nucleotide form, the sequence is TGTGCCAGCAGAGAACAGGGGGCAAACACCGGGGAGCTGTTTTTT.